The present TCR beta chain was sequenced within a study of blood T cell repertoires in COVID-19. In the original analysis: Estimated nucleated cell counts came from reference gene primer amplification. This table comes from immunoSEQ multiplex PCR, and its TCRdb copy is limited to in-frame clones, with some not included. D and trimming were read from the DNA, whereas the V and J calls and clone size are those reported in that table. The sample holds roughly 49,000 clones, 90% seen once. This clone has a single count. V lost 2 bases, J lost 1 base, and 4 bases stayed unmatched. The CDR3 runs to 16 residues. The germline gives CDR1 MNHEY, CDR2 SVGEGT.

The source material was peripheral blood. The rearrangement links TRBV6-2 or TRBV6-3 to TRBJ2-1; 8 bases fit TRBD2. The TCR comes from an elderly woman with acute or convalescent COVID-19. This CDR3 reads CASSYGVAGSYNEQFF. CDR3 in DNA: TGTGCCAGCAGTTACGGCGTAGCGGGGTCCTACAATGAGCAGTTCTTC.